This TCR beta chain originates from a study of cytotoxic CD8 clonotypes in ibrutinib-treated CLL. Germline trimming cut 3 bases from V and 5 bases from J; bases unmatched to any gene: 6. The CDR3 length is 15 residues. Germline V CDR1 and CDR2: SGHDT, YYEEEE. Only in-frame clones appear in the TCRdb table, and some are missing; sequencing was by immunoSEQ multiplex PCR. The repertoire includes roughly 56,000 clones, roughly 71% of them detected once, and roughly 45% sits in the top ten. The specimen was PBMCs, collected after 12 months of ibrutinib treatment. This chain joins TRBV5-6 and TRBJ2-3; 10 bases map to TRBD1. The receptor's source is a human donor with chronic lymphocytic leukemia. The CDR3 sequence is CASSSDRGQGDTQYF. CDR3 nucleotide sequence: TGTGCCAGCAGCTCCGACAGGGGGCAAGGAGATACGCAGTATTTT.